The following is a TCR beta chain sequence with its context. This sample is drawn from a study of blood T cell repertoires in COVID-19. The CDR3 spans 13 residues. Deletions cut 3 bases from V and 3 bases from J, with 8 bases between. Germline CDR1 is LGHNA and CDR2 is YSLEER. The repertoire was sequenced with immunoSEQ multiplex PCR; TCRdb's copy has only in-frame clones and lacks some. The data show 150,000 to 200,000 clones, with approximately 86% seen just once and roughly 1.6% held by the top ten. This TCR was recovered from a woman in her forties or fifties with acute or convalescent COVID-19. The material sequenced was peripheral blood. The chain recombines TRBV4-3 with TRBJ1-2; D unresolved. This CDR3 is CASSQETDYGYTF. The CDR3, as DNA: TGCGCCAGCAGCCAGGAAACAGACTATGGCTACACCTTC.